The table lists the clone carrying this TCR beta chain with a count of one. The sample originates from a study of T cell changes during pregnancy in multiple sclerosis. The V segment lost 10 bases and the J segment 10 bases; nucleotides outside the gene matches: 10. The CDR3 totals 14 residues. Germline V gives CDR1 SGHTA, CDR2 FQGNSA. This table comes from immunoSEQ multiplex PCR, and its TCRdb copy is limited to in-frame clones, with some not included. Of 90,000 to 120,000 clones listed, 85% to 95% are singletons. J is TRBJ2-1 and V is TRBV7-2, with 13 bases that match TRBD2. The specimen comprised peripheral blood, sampled in the third trimester of pregnancy. The sequence was collected from a female donor in good health, enrolled as a control in a pregnancy study. CDR3 in DNA: TGTGCCACCACGACTAGCGGGGGGCGGAGGGAGCAGTTCTTC. The encoded protein is CATTTSGGRREQFF. Full variable domain (outside the CDR3, taken from reference TRBV7-2 and TRBJ2-1): GAGVSQSPSNKVTEKGKDVELRCDPISGHTALYWYRQSLGQGLEFLIYFQGNSAPDKSGLPSDRFSAERTGGSVSTLTIQRTQQEDSAVYLCATTTSGGRREQFFGPGTRLTVL.